Shown below are 4 T cell receptor beta chains from a single sample sequenced in a study of prognosis after radiotherapy for stage I lung cancer. From genomic DNA, two-round multiplex PCR was used to amplify TCR beta CDR3. The first round of PCR was done with primers that matched each TRBV and TRBJ gene. TCRdb re-called the multiplex PCR reads through MiXCR, storing one row per CDR3 protein. The sample consists of fewer than 20,000 distinct CDR3 sequences, 40% to 50% of them appearing once. The sample consisted of PBMCs, taken before or after stereotactic body radiation therapy (not recorded which). All receptors derive from a donor over 45 with non-small cell lung cancer.

The sample holds many counts of this clonotype. V usage is TRBV12-3 or TRBV12-4 and J usage is TRBJ2-3; D assignment may be TRBD1 or TRBD2 (7 bases each). This CDR3 contains 12 residues. Between the trimmed V and J ends, which lost 5 bases and 11 bases, there was a span of 14 bases. CDR3 in amino acids: CASSRGDSGQYF. The CDR3 DNA follows: TGTGCCAGCAGTCGGGGGGACAGTGGGCAGTATTTT.

The chain joins TRBV6-5 to TRBJ2-7, with D possibly being TRBD2 (5 bases). This CDR3 has 13 amino acids. Looked up from germline, CDR1 is MNHEY and CDR2 is SVGAGI. The V end was cut by 0 bases, the J end by 12 bases, with 15 bases between. The CDR3 DNA reads TGTGCCAGCAGTTACTCTAGGCATGGAGAGGGGTACTTC. This translates into CASSYSRHGEGYF.

This clonotype was detected many times. The V and J genes are TRBV27 and TRBJ1-2, with 10 bases lining up with TRBD1. The CDR3 contains 14 residues. Unmatched junction bases numbered 6, after V lost 6 bases and J lost 5 bases. Germline V gene sequence: CDR1 MNHEY, CDR2 SMNVEV (reference sequence). The CDR3: CASSLDRGIYGYTF. As DNA, the CDR3 is TGTGCCAGCAGCCTGGACAGGGGGATTTATGGCTACACCTTC.

This clonotype was recorded at least ten times. V gene TRBV24-1 combines with J gene TRBJ1-1, with 8 positions matching TRBD1. The CDR3 sequence is 12 residues long. The germline V gene has CDR1 KGHDR and CDR2 SFDVKD. Trimming cost V 4 bases and J 10 bases; bases outside gene matches: 4. This chain's CDR3 is CATSEPGGRAFF. In DNA form, the CDR3 reads TGTGCCACCAGTGAACCAGGGGGCCGAGCTTTCTTT.